This TCR beta chain emerged from a study of early T cells in non-severe SARS-CoV-2 infection. Study as a whole: Unsorted whole-blood RNA was sequenced in bulk, leaving chains unpaired.

Individual cDNA molecules each received unique molecular identifiers attached to them. Each CDR3 protein is one row after TCRdb ran MiXCR on the 5' RACE reads. The sample has 75,000 to 100,000 distinct CDR3 sequences; around a sixth are singletons. Only a few counts were recorded for this clonotype. The antigen is unknown. Study-level results: Private and CD4 specificities were missed by VDJdb matching, skewed to anti-spike CD8.

Trimming took 6 bases from V and 5 from J; bases not matched to a gene: 1. This CDR3 comprises 12 residues. Germline CDR1 MNHEY, CDR2 SMNVEV (reference sequence). The clonotype was recovered from an adult who was a healthcare worker with PCR-confirmed SARS-CoV-2 infection or an uninfected control (not recorded which). The rearrangement joins TRBV27 to TRBJ2-1, with TRBD1 matching 7 bases. The specimen was whole blood. As DNA, the CDR3 is TGTGCCAGCAGCGGGACAGACAATGAGCAGTTCTTC. This translates into CASSGTDNEQFF.